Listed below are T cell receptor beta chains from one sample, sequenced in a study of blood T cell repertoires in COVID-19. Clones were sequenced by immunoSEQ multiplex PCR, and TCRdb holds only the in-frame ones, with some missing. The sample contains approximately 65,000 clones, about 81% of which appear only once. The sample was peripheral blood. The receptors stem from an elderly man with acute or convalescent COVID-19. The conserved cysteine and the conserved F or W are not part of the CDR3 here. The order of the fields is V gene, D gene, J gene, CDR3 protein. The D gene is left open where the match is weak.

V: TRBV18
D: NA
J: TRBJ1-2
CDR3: ASSQDRGYGYT

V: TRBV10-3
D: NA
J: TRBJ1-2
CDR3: AISGGWKGDYGYT

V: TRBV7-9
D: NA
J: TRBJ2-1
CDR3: ASSSWASMPTYNEQF

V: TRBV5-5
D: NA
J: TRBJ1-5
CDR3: ASSLDGDTGNPQH

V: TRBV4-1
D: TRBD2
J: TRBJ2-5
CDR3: ASSQGTSGSGETQY

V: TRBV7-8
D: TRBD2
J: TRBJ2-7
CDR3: ASSRLAGVYEQY

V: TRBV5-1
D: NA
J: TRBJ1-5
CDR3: ASSLDFERPQH

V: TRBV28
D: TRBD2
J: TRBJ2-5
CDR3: ASSLVLETVSGTGGPRETQY

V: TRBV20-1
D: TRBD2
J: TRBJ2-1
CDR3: SASERETYNEQF

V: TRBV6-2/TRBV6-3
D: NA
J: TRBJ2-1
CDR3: ASSTGSWNEQF

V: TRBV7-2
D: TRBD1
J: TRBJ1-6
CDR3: ASSLTGSISPLH

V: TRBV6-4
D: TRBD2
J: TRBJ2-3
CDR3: ASSVGLAGGADTQY

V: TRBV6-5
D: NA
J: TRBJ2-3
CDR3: ASSPRLRDTQY

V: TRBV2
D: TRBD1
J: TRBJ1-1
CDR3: ATSRTGLNTEAF

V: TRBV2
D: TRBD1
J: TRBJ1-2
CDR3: ASSGTGTLNYGYT

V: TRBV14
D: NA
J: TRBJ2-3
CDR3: ASSQVWQRGWSRGTDTQY

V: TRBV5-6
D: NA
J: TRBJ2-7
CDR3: ASSLLTGTYEQY